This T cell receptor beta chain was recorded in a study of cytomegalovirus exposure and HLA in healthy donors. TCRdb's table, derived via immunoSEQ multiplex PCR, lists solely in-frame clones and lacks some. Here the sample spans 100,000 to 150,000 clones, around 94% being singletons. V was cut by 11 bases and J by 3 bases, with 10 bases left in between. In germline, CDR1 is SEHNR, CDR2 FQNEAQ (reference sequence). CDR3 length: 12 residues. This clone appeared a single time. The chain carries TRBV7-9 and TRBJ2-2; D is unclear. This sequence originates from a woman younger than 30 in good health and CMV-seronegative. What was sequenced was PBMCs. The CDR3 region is CAVRLDTGELFF. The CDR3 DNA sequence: TGTGCCGTTCGGTTGGACACCGGGGAGCTGTTTTTT.